This TCR beta chain was observed in a study of T cells after yellow fever vaccination. Study-wide results and limits: Once the booster was given, most primary-vaccination clones reappeared, at around 96% for CD4 and 85% to 90% for CD8.

The junction had 6 bases not matched to a gene; V was cut back by 6 bases and J by 4 bases. This CDR3 comprises 12 residues. CDR1 is DFQATT and CDR2 is SNEGSKA in the germline V gene (reference sequence). Concerning this clonotype itself: Its cognate antigen is unknown.

TCRdb re-analysed the 5' RACE reads in MiXCR, keeping a single row per CDR3 protein. The sample lists 120,000 to 150,000 distinct CDR3 sequences, around 7.7% seen once, with less than 0.85% in the top ten. The sequence was collected from a man younger than 45 who received the YFV17D yellow fever vaccine. The sequenced sample was CD4+ T cells sorted from PBMCs, obtained 5 days after the yellow fever booster vaccination. The chain is built from TRBV20-1 and TRBJ2-7, with 7 positions matching TRBD2. The CDR3 reads CSAKREMYEQYF. CDR3 DNA: TGCAGTGCCAAGCGGGAAATGTACGAGCAGTACTTC.